Below are 26 T cell receptor beta chains sequenced from a single sample in a study of identical twins. TCRdb analysed the 5' RACE reads with MiXCR anew, one entry per CDR3 protein. The sample holds 550,000 to 800,000 distinct CDR3 sequences, around 7.4% seen once. Separately, the same data were catalogued under a study of yellow fever vaccine responses in identical twins.

Input material: PBMCs. Every receptor here comes from a woman aged 18-30 years in good health.

The chain combines TRBV7-6 with TRBJ2-3, with D tentatively TRBD1 or TRBD2 (5 bases each). The CDR3 contains 15 residues. Germline V CDR1 and CDR2: SGHVS, FNYEAQ. Trimming shortened V by 3 bases and J by 4 bases, and 14 bases separated the two germline ends. DNA for the CDR3: TGTGCCAGCAGCTTGCAGGGAGTCCTCCCAGATACGCAGTATTTT. It codes for CASSLQGVLPDTQYF. Full variable domain (rest looked up from reference TRBV7-6 and TRBJ2-3): GAGVSQSPRYKVTKRGQDVALRCDPISGHVSLYWYRQALGQGPEFLTYFNYEAQQDKSGLPNDRFSAERPEGSISTLTIQRTEQRDSAMYRCASSLQGVLPDTQYFGPGTRLTVL.

This clonotype was found a few times. V and J are TRBV20-1 and TRBJ2-1; 16 bases match TRBD2. The CDR3 is 16 amino acids. Germline V lookup: CDR1 DFQATT, CDR2 SNEGSKA (reference sequence). J gave up 7 bases and V 5 bases, and 8 bases lay outside the gene matches. This CDR3 is CSAAPMGLAGGNEQFF. DNA for the CDR3: TGCAGTGCTGCCCCTATGGGACTAGCGGGGGGGAATGAGCAGTTCTTC.

This clonotype has just a few counts. This sequence joins TRBV3-1 and TRBJ1-2; D remains unclear. The CDR3 length is 13 residues. Per germline, CDR1 LGHDT and CDR2 YNNKEL (reference sequence). Trimming removed 5 bases from V and 1 base from J, with 8 bases in between. The CDR3 region is CASSSLINYGYTF. The CDR3 DNA sequence: TGTGCCAGCAGCTCACTGATTAACTATGGCTACACCTTC.

The chain links TRBV4-1 to TRBJ2-1, with TRBD1 identical over 9 bases. V dropped 6 bases and J dropped 4; count of bases not matched to a gene: 7. The germline gives CDR1 MGHRA, CDR2 YSYEKL. The CDR3 runs to 15 residues. The chain's CDR3 is CASSETGTGYNEQFF. CDR3 nucleotide sequence: TGCGCCAGCAGTGAAACCGGGACAGGGTACAATGAGCAGTTCTTC.

This rearrangement joins TRBV12-3 or TRBV12-4 to TRBJ2-7; the D gene could be TRBD1 or TRBD2 (6 bases each). CDR3 size: 14 residues. Trimming pared 6 bases from V and 6 bases from J, leaving 18 bases between. CDR3 residues: CASSQGGFWGEQYV. CDR3 nucleotide sequence: TGTGCCAGCAGCCAAGGGGGGTTTTGGGGCGAGCAGTACGTC.

This clonotype was observed a handful of times. This sequence joins TRBV5-6 and TRBJ2-1, with 10 bases matching TRBD2. CDR1 and CDR2 (germline): SGHDT, YYEEEE. The CDR3 sequence is 15 residues long. V lost 4 bases and J lost 5; bases outside the gene matches: 6. The CDR3 coding sequence is TGTGCCAGCAGCGCAGGACTAGCGGCGGACAATGAGCAGTTCTTC. Its protein product is CASSAGLAADNEQFF.

There are many counts of this clonotype. The chain carries TRBV15 and TRBJ2-5, with 10 positions matching TRBD2. The germline gives CDR1 LNHNV, CDR2 YYDKDF (reference sequence). With 0 bases clipped from V and 4 bases from J, the junction kept 5 bases outside the gene matches. The CDR3 length is 16 residues. The CDR3 region is CATSRDLAGVAETQYF. CDR3 nucleotides: TGTGCCACCAGCAGAGATCTAGCGGGAGTTGCAGAGACCCAGTACTTC.

The chain carries TRBV4-1 and TRBJ2-1; 7 nucleotides align to TRBD2. CDR3 length: 15 amino acids. Trimming took 4 bases from V and 6 from J; bases not matched to a gene: 9. CDR1 is MGHRA, CDR2 YSYEKL, per germline. The CDR3 DNA follows: TGCGCCAGCAGCCTCAAGGGGACTACCCGCAATGAGCAGTTCTTC. Translation gives CASSLKGTTRNEQFF.

This clonotype was seen only a few times. The chain uses TRBV20-1 and TRBJ2-2; a possible D gene is TRBD1 (7 bases). Germline V CDR1 and CDR2: DFQATT, SNEGSKA (reference sequence). The V end was cut by 0 bases, the J end by 1 base, with 12 bases between. The CDR3 contains 16 residues. CDR3 bases: TGCAGTGCTAGAGAATCAGGGGGACTGAACACCGGGGAGCTGTTTTTT. The encoded protein is CSARESGGLNTGELFF.

The rearrangement joins TRBV20-1 to TRBJ2-1; D possibly uses TRBD1 or TRBD2 (5 bases each). Germline CDR1 reads DFQATT; CDR2 reads SNEGSKA (reference sequence). The CDR3 contains 14 residues. Trimming pared 6 bases from V and 2 bases from J, leaving 14 bases between. The CDR3 region has the DNA TGCAGTGCGAAAGCCAGGGACCCCTACAATGAGCAGTTCTTC. Amino acid sequence: CSAKARDPYNEQFF.

This clonotype was seen only a few times. This sequence joins TRBV2 and TRBJ2-7; 7 bases are a match to TRBD1. The CDR3 is 14 amino acids. Losses at the gene ends were 7 bases for V and 0 bases for J; bases not matched to a gene: 6. CDR1 and CDR2 from the germline V gene are SNHLY and FYNNEI. In DNA, the CDR3 is TGTGCCAGCAAACTTGGACAGGCCTCCTACGAGCAGTACTTC. Its translation: CASKLGQASYEQYF.

This clonotype has a handful of counts. CDR3 nucleotide sequence: TGTGCTAGTGGTTTGGTCGATAGAGCGGGACCGAACACCGGGGAGCTGTTTTTT. Translation: CASGLVDRAGPNTGELFF. J is TRBJ2-2 and V is TRBV12-5; TRBD2 matches 7 bases. The CDR3 is 18 amino acids. Germline V gives CDR1 LGHNT, CDR2 FRNRAP. J was trimmed by 0 bases and V by 0 bases; bases with no gene match: 7.

The CDR3 DNA is TGCGCCAGCAACCGGGACCCTGGGGCCAACGTCCTGACTTTC. Its translation: CASNRDPGANVLTF. The chain has TRBV5-1 and TRBJ2-6; tentatively, D is TRBD1 or TRBD2 (5 bases each). This CDR3 comprises 14 residues. Germline-derived CDR1 and CDR2 are SGHRS and YFSETQ. Between the trimmed V and J ends, which lost 6 bases and 2 bases, there was a span of 9 bases.

This clonotype was observed many times. The chain is built from TRBV12-3 or TRBV12-4 and TRBJ2-2, with TRBD2 matching 10 bases. V trimming: 5 bases; J trimming: 6 bases; junction bases outside the gene matches: 3. The CDR3 totals 14 residues. The CDR3 loop reads CASSVGLAAGELFF. CDR3 coding DNA: TGTGCCAGCAGTGTTGGACTAGCGGCCGGGGAGCTGTTTTTT.

V usage is TRBV18 and J usage is TRBJ1-1, with 9 bases lining up with TRBD1. The germline V gene has CDR1 KGHSH and CDR2 LQKENI. The CDR3 has 17 amino acids. Losses at the gene ends were 5 bases for V and 1 base for J; bases not matched to a gene: 11. CDR3 DNA sequence: TGTGCCAGCTCATCAATGTTCACGGGACAGGGGAACACTGAAGCTTTCTTT. Its translation is CASSSMFTGQGNTEAFF. Complete variable domain (other parts from reference TRBV18 and TRBJ1-1): NAGVMQNPRHLVRRRGQEARLRCSPMKGHSHVYWYRQLPEEGLKFMVYLQKENIIDESGMPKERFSAEFPKEGPSILRIQQVVRGDSAAYFCASSSMFTGQGNTEAFFGQGTRLTVV.

The V and J genes are TRBV3-1 and TRBJ1-6, with D possibly TRBD1 on 6 matching bases. Trimming shortened V by 5 bases and J by 8 bases, and 22 bases separated the two germline ends. CDR3 size: 17 residues. Germline V gives CDR1 LGHDT, CDR2 YNNKEL (reference sequence). CDR3 DNA: TGTGCCAGCAGCGCCCGGACAGTCCGCGGGAGGGATTCACCCCTCCACTTT. Amino acid sequence: CASSARTVRGRDSPLHF.

This clonotype was counted ten times or more. The chain employs TRBV2 and TRBJ2-6, with D possibly being TRBD1 or TRBD2 (5 bases each). V was clipped by 7 bases and J by 1 base, with 17 bases between them. CDR3 size: 17 residues. Germline CDR1 is SNHLY and CDR2 is FYNNEI. Here the CDR3 DNA reads TGTGCCAGCAATCGACCGGGGCAGCCTTCTGGGGCCAACGTCCTGACTTTC. As protein: CASNRPGQPSGANVLTF.

This CDR3 is CASSLRERNTDTQYF. Here the CDR3 DNA reads TGCGCCAGCAGCTTACGTGAACGAAACACAGATACGCAGTATTTT. The chain has TRBV5-1 and TRBJ2-3, with D unresolved. The CDR3 spans 15 residues. Germline V gene sequence: CDR1 SGHRS, CDR2 YFSETQ. Between the trimmed V and J ends, which lost 2 bases and 2 bases, there was a span of 12 bases.

The genes are TRBV20-1 and TRBJ1-5; the D is unclear. The ends were cut back, 1 base at V and 4 bases at J, with 11 bases in the middle. Germline values: CDR1 DFQATT, CDR2 SNEGSKA (reference sequence). This CDR3 comprises 14 residues. The CDR3 region is CSARGGIWNQPQHF. In DNA, the CDR3 is TGCAGTGCTAGAGGTGGCATATGGAATCAGCCCCAGCATTTT.

This clonotype occurred many times. V usage is TRBV10-3 and J usage is TRBJ2-2; 7 nucleotides align to TRBD2. V dropped 0 bases and J dropped 0; count of bases not matched to a gene: 4. This CDR3 is built from 17 residues. Germline V gene data show CDR1 as ENHRY and CDR2 as SYGVKD. CDR3 bases: TGTGCCATCAGTGAGTCCGGCAGCGGGACGAACACCGGGGAGCTGTTTTTT. Amino acid sequence: CAISESGSGTNTGELFF.

The chain carries TRBV9 and TRBJ2-5, with 9 bases that match TRBD2. This CDR3 has 14 amino acids. The V and J ends lost 2 bases and 3 bases, in that order; junction bases with no gene match: 2. Germline CDR1 SGDLS, CDR2 YYNGEE. CDR3 protein: CASSVASGKETQYF. Here the CDR3 DNA reads TGTGCCAGCAGCGTGGCTAGCGGGAAAGAGACCCAGTACTTC.

The gene calls are TRBV14 and TRBJ2-7, with 9 bases aligning to TRBD2. The CDR3 runs 17 residues. Germline-derived CDR1 and CDR2 are SGHDN and FVKESK. V lost 2 bases to trimming and J lost 4 bases; unmatched junction nucleotides: 12. CDR3: CASSQQPSGVCGYEQYV. The CDR3 bases are TGTGCCAGCAGCCAACAACCTAGCGGGGTGTGTGGATACGAGCAGTACGTC.

This clonotype showed up just a few times. The chain joins TRBV7-2 to TRBJ2-1, with 10 nucleotides matching TRBD2. V was pared by 5 bases and J by 5 bases, with 9 bases of the junction left unmatched. The CDR3 runs 16 residues. From germline, CDR1 is SGHTA and CDR2 FQGNSA. The CDR3 loop reads CASSPRSSGSHNEQFF. The CDR3 DNA sequence: TGTGCCAGCAGCCCGCGATCTAGCGGGAGCCACAATGAGCAGTTCTTC.

The J gene is TRBJ2-7, the V gene TRBV6-1; 7 bases map to TRBD2. CDR3 length: 14 amino acids. V dropped 6 bases and J dropped 2; count of bases not matched to a gene: 7. CDR1 and CDR2 from the germline V gene are MNHNS and SASEGT. In DNA form, the CDR3 reads TGTGCCAGCAGGGGTCGGGGGGACCCCTACGAGCAGTACGTC. This codes for CASRGRGDPYEQYV.

This clonotype was found a few times. This chain connects TRBV6-5 to TRBJ1-1; the match to TRBD1 covers 9 bases. The CDR3 totals 14 residues. Germline V lookup: CDR1 MNHEY, CDR2 SVGAGI. Trimming removed 0 bases from V and 4 bases from J; junction bases left unmatched: 0. CDR3 sequence reads: CASSYSGQGTEAFF. In nucleotides, the CDR3 is TGTGCCAGCAGTTACTCGGGACAGGGCACTGAAGCTTTCTTT.

Many counts were recorded for this clonotype. This rearrangement joins TRBV6-5 to TRBJ2-2; D unclear. Germline values: CDR1 MNHEY, CDR2 SVGAGI. The length of the CDR3 is 12 residues. V was shortened by 7 bases and J by 6 bases, with 9 bases between the two germline ends. The CDR3: CASISYPGELFF. The CDR3 coding sequence is TGTGCCAGCATTAGTTACCCCGGGGAGCTGTTTTTT.